Described below is a single T cell receptor beta chain sequence and its context. The antigen remains unidentified. Only in-frame clones appear in the TCRdb table, and some are missing; sequencing was by immunoSEQ multiplex PCR. The sample has around 29,000 clones; around 89% are singletons. The germline gives CDR1 MNHNY, CDR2 SVGAGI (reference sequence). The CDR3 has 11 residues. V was cut by 6 bases and J by 14 bases, with 16 bases left in between. The data belong to a study of T cells in localized non-small cell lung cancer. Study findings and constraints: In adjacent lung appeared a median around 60 of the top 100 tumor clones. Investigators sequenced only a single tumor region, leaving heterogeneity possible. Uninvolved adjacent lung showed the highest T cell clonality, exceeding tumor. Elevated blood T cell density was associated with longer overall survival.

The rearrangement links TRBV6-6 to TRBJ1-1; D is unresolved. The clonotype originates from a female donor older than 55 with stage III squamous cell lung carcinoma. Specimen: peripheral blood, collected before any cancer treatment. The CDR3 spells CASSLPGEIFF. CDR3 DNA sequence: TGTGCCAGCAGCCTTCCCGGGGAGATCTTCTTT.